The 28 T cell receptor beta chains in this list originate from one sample, sequenced in a study of blood T cell repertoires in COVID-19. The protocol was immunoSEQ multiplex PCR, while the TCRdb copy is restricted to in-frame clones and leaves out a portion. The sample holds 250,000 to 350,000 clones, around 90% seen once. Sequenced: peripheral blood. Every receptor here comes from a woman between 45 and 65 years old with COVID-19, enrolled during active disease.

The chain combines TRBV7-2 with TRBJ2-7; 10 bases fit TRBD2. Germline V lookup: CDR1 SGHTA, CDR2 FQGNSA. This CDR3 has 14 amino acids. V lost 6 bases to trimming and J lost 7 bases; unmatched junction nucleotides: 9. The CDR3 reads CASRTSGTSGEQYF. The CDR3 DNA follows: TGTGCCAGCAGAACTAGCGGGACGTCGGGGGAGCAGTACTTC.

CDR3 amino acids: CASSWEREVYEQYF. Written as DNA, the CDR3 is TGTGCCAGCAGCTGGGAGCGGGAGGTCTACGAGCAGTACTTC. The rearrangement links TRBV5-4 to TRBJ2-7; TRBD2 matches 9 bases. The CDR3 has 14 residues. Germline V gene data show CDR1 as SGHNT and CDR2 as YYREEE (reference sequence). Trimming took 3 bases from V and 3 from J; bases not matched to a gene: 4. The whole variable domain, remainder taken from reference TRBV5-4 and TRBJ2-7, is ETGVTQSPTHLIKTRGQQVTLRCSSQSGHNTVSWYQQALGQGPQFIFQYYREEENGRGNFPPRFSGLQFPNYSSELNVNALELDDSALYLCASSWEREVYEQYFGPGTRLTVT.

The genes are TRBV4-1 and TRBJ2-6, with 8 bases that match TRBD2. J lost 4 bases, V lost 0 bases, and 14 bases had no gene match. CDR3 length equals 20 residues. Germline CDR1 and CDR2: MGHRA and YSYEKL. The CDR3 here is CASSQDNRLAGWAGANVLTF. The CDR3 DNA sequence: TGCGCCAGCAGCCAAGATAACCGGCTAGCGGGTTGGGCAGGGGCCAACGTCCTGACTTTC.

This clone has a single count. The chain employs TRBV30 and TRBJ1-3; D call uncertain. V lost 1 base and J lost 0, with 10 bases in between. The CDR3 has 15 residues. Per the germline V gene, CDR1 is GTSNPN and CDR2 is SVGIG (reference sequence). CDR3: CAWSAQAHSGNTIYF. The CDR3 coding sequence is TGTGCCTGGAGTGCCCAGGCACACTCTGGAAACACCATATATTTT.

Notes on this clone: The junction differs from germline at one of its ends, possibly a read error. This sequence joins TRBV7-7 and TRBJ2-5; D is perhaps TRBD1 (6 bases). The CDR3 covers 15 residues. Germline CDR1 and CDR2: SSHAT and FNYEAQ (reference sequence). The CDR3, as DNA: TGTGCTAGCAGCCCTGACCAGGGGTTTGGAGAGACCCAGTACTTC. Its translation is CASSPDQGFGETQYF.

The chain is built from TRBV24-1 and TRBJ2-3; 10 bases agree with TRBD1. The junction had 6 bases not matched to a gene; V was cut back by 2 bases and J by 5 bases. The CDR3 length is 16 residues. CDR1 is KGHDR, CDR2 SFDVKD, per germline. The CDR3: CATSDSPGTGVDTQYF. The CDR3 region has the DNA TGTGCCACCAGTGATTCCCCCGGGACAGGGGTAGATACGCAGTATTTT.

This chain joins TRBV7-6 and TRBJ1-2, with D hard to call. The V end was cut by 3 bases, the J end by 4 bases, with 15 bases between. Germline V lookup: CDR1 SGHVS, CDR2 FNYEAQ. The CDR3 loop spans 15 amino acids. CDR3 sequence: CASSFDRGGGYGYTF. CDR3 DNA: TGTGCCAGCAGCTTTGACCGGGGAGGAGGCTATGGCTACACCTTC.

The J gene is TRBJ2-7, the V gene TRBV6-5, with 9 positions matching TRBD1. Per germline, CDR1 MNHEY and CDR2 SVGAGI. The V gene end was trimmed by 3 bases and the J gene end by 2 bases; junction bases not matched to a gene: 5. There are 15 residues in the CDR3. The CDR3 nucleotides read TGTGCCAGCAGTTATGTGGGACAGGGAGCCTACGAGCAGTACTTC. It encodes CASSYVGQGAYEQYF.

This rearrangement joins TRBV20-1 to TRBJ2-3; the D gene is possibly TRBD2 (6 bases). The ends were cut back, 3 bases at V and 1 base at J, with 14 bases in the middle. In germline, CDR1 is DFQATT, CDR2 SNEGSKA (reference sequence). The CDR3 sequence is 15 residues long. This chain's CDR3 is CSASYSGGRTDTQYF. The CDR3 DNA reads as TGCAGTGCTAGTTATAGCGGCGGCCGCACAGATACGCAGTATTTT.

The chain recombines TRBV3-1 (or the pseudogene TRBV3-2) with TRBJ2-5; TRBD2 matches 10 bases. J gave up 5 bases and V 1 base, and 7 bases lay outside the gene matches. The CDR3 sequence is 16 residues long. Germline-derived CDR1 and CDR2 are LGHDT and YNNKEL (reference sequence). The CDR3 sequence: CASSQAIAGGRETQYF. The CDR3 DNA is TGTGCCAGCAGCCAAGCTATAGCGGGAGGTCGGGAGACCCAGTACTTC.

The genes are TRBV6-6 and TRBJ1-1, with D uncertain. Trimming cost V 0 bases and J 1 base, with 12 bases left between them. In germline, CDR1 is MNHNY, CDR2 SVGAGI (reference sequence). The CDR3 runs 16 residues. The CDR3 DNA is TGTGCCAGCAGTTACTCGCGCCGTAACCCGAACACTGAAGCTTTCTTT. It specifies CASSYSRRNPNTEAFF.

The chain joins TRBV28 to TRBJ1-1; TRBD1 agrees at 9 bases. With 5 bases clipped from V and 8 bases from J, the junction kept 9 bases outside the gene matches. The germline CDR1 and CDR2 sequences are MDHEN and SYDVKM. The CDR3 totals 14 residues. CDR3 in DNA: TGTGCCAGCAGTCCGGGACAGGGTTATTCGGAAGCTTTCTTT. Amino acids: CASSPGQGYSEAFF.

The chain has TRBV6-5 and TRBJ1-2; TRBD1 might be the D (6 bases). CDR3 length: 12 amino acids. Per germline, CDR1 MNHEY and CDR2 SVGAGI. The V end was cut by 7 bases, the J end by 4 bases, with 10 bases between. This CDR3 reads CASNHRVYGYTF. CDR3 in DNA: TGTGCCAGCAACCACAGGGTCTATGGCTACACCTTC.

J is TRBJ2-4 and V is TRBV10-3; 8 nucleotides agree with TRBD2. V gave up 0 bases and J gave up 1 base; unmatched junction bases: 11. Germline V gene data show CDR1 as ENHRY and CDR2 as SYGVKD. CDR3 length: 19 amino acids. The CDR3 loop reads CAISESVAGFSQAKNIQYF. CDR3 DNA: TGTGCCATCAGTGAGTCGGTAGCGGGATTTTCCCAGGCCAAAAACATTCAGTACTTC.

Details on this clone: This sample also contains other DNA sequences that code for the same CDR3. The V call is TRBV25-1, the J call TRBJ1-5; D gene uncertain. CDR1 and CDR2 (germline): MGHDK, SYGVNS. The CDR3 length is 13 residues. Trimming took 6 bases from V and 3 from J, leaving 9 bases between them. The CDR3 DNA follows: TGTGCCAGCAGAGGAGGTTCCAATCAGCCCCAGCATTTT. Its translation: CASRGGSNQPQHF.

The rearrangement links TRBV24-1 to TRBJ2-1, with D possibly TRBD1 on 6 matching bases. CDR3 size: 15 residues. V was shortened by 5 bases and J by 7 bases, with 17 bases between the two germline ends. Germline V lookup: CDR1 KGHDR, CDR2 SFDVKD. The CDR3 region has the DNA TGTGCCACCAGTGTCCGGGACACCTCGCGGAATGAGCAGTTCTTC. Amino acid sequence: CATSVRDTSRNEQFF.

This clone occurred a few times. V and J are TRBV4-1 and TRBJ2-7, with 8 bases that match TRBD2. Germline-derived CDR1 and CDR2 are MGHRA and YSYEKL. V trimming: 4 bases; J trimming: 0 bases; junction bases outside the gene matches: 14. This CDR3 has 18 residues. The CDR3 DNA sequence: TGCGCCAGCAGCCCCCGGCGCTCTTTCGGGGGGGACTCCTACGAGCAGTACTTC. Its translation is CASSPRRSFGGDSYEQYF.

The V gene is TRBV27, the J gene TRBJ2-5, with D possibly being TRBD1 (7 bases). V lost 8 bases to trimming and J lost 2 bases, with 21 bases between them. The CDR3 consists of 16 residues. Germline lookup yields CDR1 MNHEY and CDR2 SMNVEV (reference sequence). CDR3 sequence reads: CASSRGDRLSQETQYF. CDR3 bases: TGTGCCAGCTCAAGGGGGGACAGACTAAGTCAAGAGACCCAGTACTTC.

J is TRBJ2-5 and V is TRBV6-5; TRBD2 matches 9 bases. V dropped 7 bases and J dropped 1; count of bases not matched to a gene: 4. CDR3 length equals 14 residues. Germline CDR1 and CDR2: MNHEY and SVGAGI. CDR3 loop: CASTSGDSQETQYF. The CDR3 DNA is TGTGCCAGCACTAGCGGGGATAGCCAAGAGACCCAGTACTTC.

V usage is TRBV4-1 and J usage is TRBJ2-5; D is perhaps TRBD1 (5 bases). The CDR3 is 15 residues long. CDR1 MGHRA and CDR2 YSYEKL come from the germline V gene. The ends were cut back, 1 base at V and 2 bases at J, with 11 bases in the middle. The CDR3 loop reads CASSQGGARQETQYF. The CDR3 DNA reads as TGCGCCAGCAGCCAAGGGGGCGCTCGGCAAGAGACCCAGTACTTC.

This sequence joins TRBV2 and TRBJ2-7; D possibly corresponds to TRBD1 (5 bases). The CDR3 runs 14 residues. The V gene lost 10 bases and the J gene lost 3 bases, with 19 bases spanning the gap. CDR1 and CDR2 (germline): SNHLY, FYNNEI. This CDR3 reads CATTDMTVNYEQYF. CDR3 nucleotides: TGTGCCACCACCGACATGACAGTAAACTACGAGCAGTACTTC.

This rearrangement joins TRBV19 to TRBJ2-1; D possibly corresponds to TRBD1 (6 bases). Trimming took off 0 bases at V and 7 bases at J, with 16 bases between the two ends. The germline V gene encodes CDR1 LNHDA and CDR2 SQIVND (reference sequence). There are 16 residues in the CDR3. The DNA for the CDR3 is TGTGCCAGTAGTATAGATCGGGACATTCTCGGGAATGAGCAGTTCTTC. This sequence encodes CASSIDRDILGNEQFF. Based on the CDR3 plus reference TRBV19 and TRBJ2-1, the full variable domain is DGGITQSPKYLFRKEGQNVTLSCEQNLNHDAMYWYRQDPGQGLRLIYYSQIVNDFQKGDIAEGYSVSREKKESFPLTVTSAQKNPTAFYLCASSIDRDILGNEQFFGPGTRLTVL.

This clone was observed many times. Different DNA sequences within this sample yield the same CDR3. The chain has TRBV9 and TRBJ1-6, with D perhaps TRBD1 (5 bases). The V gene lost 0 bases and the J gene lost 9 bases, with 13 bases spanning the gap. Per germline, CDR1 SGDLS and CDR2 YYNGEE. This CDR3 has 15 amino acids. Here the CDR3 reads CASSVEGLWSSPLHF. The CDR3, as DNA: TGTGCCAGCAGCGTAGAGGGACTTTGGAGTTCACCCCTCCACTTT.

The gene calls are TRBV7-2 and TRBJ2-7, with 9 bases fitting TRBD2. This CDR3 region has 15 residues. Trimming removed 5 bases from V and 1 base from J; junction bases left unmatched: 6. CDR1 and CDR2 (germline): SGHTA, FQGNSA. The CDR3 DNA is TGTGCCAGCAGCCCCACTAGCGGGCTATCCTACGAGCAGTACTTC. Translation gives CASSPTSGLSYEQYF.

The chain carries TRBV5-4 and TRBJ2-1; 10 bases fit TRBD2. The CDR3 length is 18 residues. From germline, CDR1 is SGHNT and CDR2 YYREEE (reference sequence). With V trimmed by 4 bases and J by 0 bases, 10 bases remained unmatched. Here the CDR3 reads CASSPRGAGGSSYNEQFF. The DNA of the CDR3 is TGTGCCAGCAGCCCGAGGGGAGCGGGAGGGAGCTCCTACAATGAGCAGTTCTTC.

The chain links TRBV7-9 to TRBJ1-3; D unresolved. This CDR3 contains 14 residues. Germline loops: CDR1 SEHNR, CDR2 FQNEAQ (reference sequence). V shed 5 bases and J shed 4 bases, with 12 bases lying between them. The CDR3 nucleotides are TGTGCCAGCAGCCCCCCGGGTGGAGGAAACACCATATATTTT. Its protein product is CASSPPGGGNTIYF. Looking up the rest from reference TRBV7-9 and TRBJ1-3 gives the full variable domain: DTGVSQNPRHKITKRGQNVTFRCDPISEHNRLYWYRQTLGQGPEFLTYFQNEAQLEKSRLLSDRFSAERPKGSFSTLEIQRTEQGDSAMYLCASSPPGGGNTIYFGEGSWLTVV.

The rearrangement uses TRBV30 and TRBJ2-3; 8 nucleotides agree with TRBD2. The germline gives CDR1 GTSNPN, CDR2 SVGIG (reference sequence). The junction had 6 bases not matched to a gene; V was cut back by 5 bases and J by 2 bases. This CDR3 is 14 amino acids long. CDR3 sequence (DNA): TGTGCCTGGTCCGGACTAGCCCTCACAGATACGCAGTATTTT. It translates to CAWSGLALTDTQYF.

The chain links TRBV2 to TRBJ2-7; a weak D match, TRBD1 (6 bases). The CDR3 covers 13 residues. The germline V gene has CDR1 SNHLY and CDR2 FYNNEI. V shed 7 bases and J shed 4 bases, with 14 bases lying between them. The CDR3 bases are TGTGCCAGCACCCCCTGGACAGTTTACGAGCAGTACTTC. Its protein product is CASTPWTVYEQYF. The complete variable domain, with remaining parts taken from reference TRBV2 and TRBJ2-7, reads EPEVTQTPSHQVTQMGQEVILRCVPISNHLYFYWYRQILGQKVEFLVSFYNNEISEKSEIFDDQFSVERPDGSNFTLKIRSTKLEDSAMYFCASTPWTVYEQYFGPGTRLTVT.